One and the same sample provided the 4 T cell receptor beta chains below, sequenced in a study of beta chain features in type 1 diabetes. TCRB transcripts that were expressed got sequenced, as all of the isolated RNA had been reverse transcribed. The protocol was immunoSEQ multiplex PCR, while the TCRdb copy is restricted to in-frame clones and leaves out a portion. The sample has 350,000 to 450,000 clones, more than 12% seen once. The sequenced material came from naive CD4+ T cells from blood. All receptors come from a woman aged 18-30 years in good health.

This sequence joins TRBV15 and TRBJ2-7; D gene uncertain. The CDR3 covers 16 residues. Germline CDR1 LNHNV, CDR2 YYDKDF (reference sequence). With 0 bases removed from V and 0 bases from J, the gap between germline ends came to 12 bases. The CDR3 nucleotides read TGTGCCACCAGCAGAGATTTGGAGCCTGCCTCCTACGAGCAGTACTTC. Protein product: CATSRDLEPASYEQYF.

This clone has only a few counts. The genes are TRBV6-6 and TRBJ1-2; 7 positions agree with TRBD1. The CDR3 covers 13 residues. Germline V gene data show CDR1 as MNHNY and CDR2 as SVGAGI (reference sequence). Losses at the gene ends were 7 bases for V and 4 bases for J; bases not matched to a gene: 6. The CDR3 region is CASNRQGFYGYTF. Here the CDR3 DNA reads TGTGCCAGCAATCGACAGGGTTTCTATGGCTACACCTTC.

The chain is built from TRBV6-5 and TRBJ2-3, with D possibly being TRBD2 (5 bases). The V gene's germline CDR1 is MNHEY and CDR2 SVGAGI. Trimming took off 6 bases at V and 4 bases at J, with 11 bases between the two ends. The CDR3 has 13 amino acids. The CDR3 sequence is CASRTTSSDTQYF. CDR3 nucleotides: TGTGCCAGCAGGACTACTAGTTCAGATACGCAGTATTTT.

This clone was seen only a few times. The rearrangement joins TRBV4-3 to TRBJ1-4; 9 bases match TRBD1. The CDR3 runs 14 residues. Trimming removed 4 bases from V and 7 bases from J; junction bases left unmatched: 4. Looked up from germline, CDR1 is LGHNA and CDR2 is YSLEER. The CDR3 reads CASSPGQGGEKLFF. The CDR3 DNA reads as TGCGCCAGCAGCCCGGGACAGGGAGGTGAAAAACTGTTTTTT.